This TCR beta chain was observed in a study of early T cells in non-severe SARS-CoV-2 infection (dated by TCRdb to 2020 to 2023). At the level of the whole study: Because TCR sequencing was done on bulk RNA from unsorted whole blood, the alpha and beta chains could not be paired.

The research as a whole found: VDJdb matching was skewed toward anti-spike CD8 responses and likely underestimated virus-specific expansions by missing private and CD4 specificities.

Library preparation employed 5' RACE. Sequencer: NextSeq 500. To correct for sequencing error and PCR bias, the TCR library protocol tagged individual cDNA molecules with unique molecular identifiers. Both TCR alpha and beta chains were sequenced, and tight co-correlation was observed between alpha and beta sequence abundances in each sample. The paper's processing steps were these. Decombinator V4 was used to annotate TCR sequences for V gene, J gene and CDR3. Expanded TCRs were defined as changing significantly between any two time points under a Poisson model with p below 0.0001. Abundances of TCRs were expressed as counts per million after normalisation to the total number of TCRs sequenced in each sample. MAIT TCRs were defined by TRAV1-2 paired with TRAJ12, TRAJ20 or TRAJ33, and iNKT TCRs by TRAV10 paired with TRAJ18. VDJdb, accessed 1 November 2021, was searched for CMV, EBV and SARS-CoV-2 annotated TCRs, excluding TCRs annotated for multiple antigens. TCRdb ran its own pipeline on the public reads, namely fastp trimming at Q25 and MiXCR clone calling, and kept in-frame beta chains. Each entry merges the rows of one CDR3 protein and shows their most common DNA and genes. TCRdb, not the authors, supplied the V and J calls. The sample profile shows approximately 76,000 distinct CDR3 sequences; over 12% of them were found once. Around 3% of the sample belongs to the ten largest clones.

The sample holds many counts of this clonotype. Its cognate antigen has yet to be identified. No much larger clone exists at a distance of one base, and base qualities are not known. This was a case-control study nested in a cohort of healthcare workers in London, UK, who had nasopharyngeal swab PCR tests and blood samples taken every week. Healthcare workers were enrolled in the week of the UK lockdown, from 23 to 31 March 2020, and were followed every week for up to roughly 15 weeks. V is shortened by 2 bases, J by 11 bases, and the region joining them spans 9 bases. From the cysteine up to the phenylalanine, the CDR3 has a length of 11 residues. Only the CDR3 part of the read is kept: 33 bases, read in frame from the first base. CDR1 and CDR2 were assigned from the germline V gene as SGHAT and FQNNGV.

The sequencing input was whole blood. The V and J segments used are TRBV11-2 and TRBJ1-1; the D gene lacks a confident call. The TCR comes from an adult who was a healthcare worker with PCR-confirmed SARS-CoV-2 infection or an uninfected control (not recorded which). For the CDR3, the sequence is CASSLPGSAFF. Read as DNA, the sequence is TGTGCCAGCAGCTTACCGGGATCGGCTTTCTTT.